This T cell receptor (beta chain) was found in a study of shared clonotypes between healthy human individuals. Healthy HIV-negative adults without recent acute infections or vaccinations served as donors. CD4+ cells underwent separation, giving CD45RA+ naive and CD45RA-negative memory subsets. Trimming took 4 bases from V and 0 from J, leaving 9 bases between them. There are 15 residues in the CDR3. CDR1 WNHNN and CDR2 SYGVQD come from the germline V gene (reference sequence). The assay was immunoSEQ multiplex PCR, and TCRdb's table has in-frame clones only and misses some. The sample lists 2,500,000 or so clones, approximately 92% occurring once.

This rearrangement joins TRBV10-1 to TRBJ2-2; D may be TRBD2 (5 bases). The sequencing input was naive CD4+ T cells sorted from blood. Subset of the sample: CD45RA+ positively selected. This TCR came from a young man in good health. The CDR3 loop reads CASSVSAANTGELFF. As DNA, the CDR3 is TGCGCCAGCAGTGTTAGCGCTGCGAACACCGGGGAGCTGTTTTTT.